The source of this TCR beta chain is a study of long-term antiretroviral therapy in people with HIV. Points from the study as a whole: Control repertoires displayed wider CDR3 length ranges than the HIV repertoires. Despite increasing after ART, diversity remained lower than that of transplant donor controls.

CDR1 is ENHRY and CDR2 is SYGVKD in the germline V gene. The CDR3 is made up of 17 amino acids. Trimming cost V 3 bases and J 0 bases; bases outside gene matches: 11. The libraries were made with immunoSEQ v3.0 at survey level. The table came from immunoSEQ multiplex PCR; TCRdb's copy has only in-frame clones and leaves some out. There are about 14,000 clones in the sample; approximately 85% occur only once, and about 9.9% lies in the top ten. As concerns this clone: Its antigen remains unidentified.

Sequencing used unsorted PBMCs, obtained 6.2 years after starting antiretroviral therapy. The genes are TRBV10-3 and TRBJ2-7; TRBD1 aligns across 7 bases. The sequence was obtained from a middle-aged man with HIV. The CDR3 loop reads CAISDPVRGQISYEQYF. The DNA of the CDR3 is TGTGCCATCAGTGACCCCGTGAGGGGGCAGATCTCCTACGAGCAGTACTTC.